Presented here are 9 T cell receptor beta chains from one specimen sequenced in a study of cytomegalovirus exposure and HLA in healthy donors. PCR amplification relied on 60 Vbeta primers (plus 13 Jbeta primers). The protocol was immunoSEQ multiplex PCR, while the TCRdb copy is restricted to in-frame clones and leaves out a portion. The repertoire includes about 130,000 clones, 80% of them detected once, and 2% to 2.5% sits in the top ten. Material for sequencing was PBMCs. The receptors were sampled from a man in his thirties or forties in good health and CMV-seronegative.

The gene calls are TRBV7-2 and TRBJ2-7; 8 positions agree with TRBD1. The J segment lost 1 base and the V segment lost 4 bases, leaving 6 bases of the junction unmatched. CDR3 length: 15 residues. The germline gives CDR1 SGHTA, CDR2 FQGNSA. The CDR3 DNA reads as TGTGCCAGCAGCTATGGACAGGGAAGTTCCTACGAGCAGTACTTC. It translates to CASSYGQGSSYEQYF.

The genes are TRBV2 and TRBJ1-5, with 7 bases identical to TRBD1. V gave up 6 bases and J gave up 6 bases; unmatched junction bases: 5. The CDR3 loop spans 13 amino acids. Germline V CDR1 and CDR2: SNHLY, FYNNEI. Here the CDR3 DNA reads TGTGCCAGCAGAGGACAGGTGAGTCAGCCCCAGCATTTT. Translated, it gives CASRGQVSQPQHF. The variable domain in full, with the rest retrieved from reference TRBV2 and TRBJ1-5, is EPEVTQTPSHQVTQMGQEVILRCVPISNHLYFYWYRQILGQKVEFLVSFYNNEISEKSEIFDDQFSVERPDGSNFTLKIRSTKLEDSAMYFCASRGQVSQPQHFGDGTRLSIL.

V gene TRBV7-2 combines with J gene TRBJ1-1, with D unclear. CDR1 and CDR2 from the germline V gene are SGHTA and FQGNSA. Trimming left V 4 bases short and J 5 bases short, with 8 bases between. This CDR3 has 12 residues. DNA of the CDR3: TGTGCCAGCAGCTGGGGAGGTACTGAAGCTTTCTTT. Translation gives CASSWGGTEAFF.

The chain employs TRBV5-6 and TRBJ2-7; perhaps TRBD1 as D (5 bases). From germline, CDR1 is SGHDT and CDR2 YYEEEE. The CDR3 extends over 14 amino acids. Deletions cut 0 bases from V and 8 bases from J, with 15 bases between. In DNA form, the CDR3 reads TGTGCCAGCAGCTTGGGGGTACAGGACATGCAGCAGTACTTC. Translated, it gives CASSLGVQDMQQYF.

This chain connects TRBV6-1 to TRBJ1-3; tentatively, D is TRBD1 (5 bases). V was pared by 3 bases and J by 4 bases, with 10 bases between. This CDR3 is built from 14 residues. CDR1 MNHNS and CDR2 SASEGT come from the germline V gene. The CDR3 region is CASSDRAEGNTIYF. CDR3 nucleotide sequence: TGTGCCAGCAGTGACAGGGCTGAAGGAAACACCATATATTTT.

Here the CDR3 reads CASSERGTSLGANVLTF. CDR3 nucleotides: TGTGCCAGCAGTGAAAGGGGGACCTCCCTAGGGGCCAACGTCCTGACTTTC. The rearrangement uses TRBV2 and TRBJ2-6; D possibly corresponds to TRBD1 (6 bases). V lost 2 bases and J lost 4, with 15 bases in between. The CDR3 totals 17 residues. The germline V gene encodes CDR1 SNHLY and CDR2 FYNNEI. Full variable domain (outside the CDR3, taken from reference TRBV2 and TRBJ2-6): EPEVTQTPSHQVTQMGQEVILRCVPISNHLYFYWYRQILGQKVEFLVSFYNNEISEKSEIFDDQFSVERPDGSNFTLKIRSTKLEDSAMYFCASSERGTSLGANVLTFGAGSRLTVL.

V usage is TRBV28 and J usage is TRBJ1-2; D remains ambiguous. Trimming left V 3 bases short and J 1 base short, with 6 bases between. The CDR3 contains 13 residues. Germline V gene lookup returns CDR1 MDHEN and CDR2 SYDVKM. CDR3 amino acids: CASSFGGNYGYTF. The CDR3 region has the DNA TGTGCCAGCAGTTTTGGAGGTAACTATGGCTACACCTTC.

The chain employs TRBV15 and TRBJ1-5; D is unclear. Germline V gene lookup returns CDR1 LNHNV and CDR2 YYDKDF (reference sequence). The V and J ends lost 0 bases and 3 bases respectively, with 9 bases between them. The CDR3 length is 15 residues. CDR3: CATSRDPYFNQPQHF. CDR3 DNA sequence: TGTGCCACCAGCAGAGACCCCTACTTCAATCAGCCCCAGCATTTT.

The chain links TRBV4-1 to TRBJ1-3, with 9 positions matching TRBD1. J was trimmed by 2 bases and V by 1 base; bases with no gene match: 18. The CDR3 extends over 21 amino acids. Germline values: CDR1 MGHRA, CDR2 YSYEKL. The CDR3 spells CASSQVYSGTGSGLAGNTIYF. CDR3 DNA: TGCGCCAGCAGCCAAGTCTACTCCGGGACAGGGAGCGGTTTGGCTGGAAACACCATATATTTT.